A single sample gave rise to the 4 T cell receptor beta chains below, sequenced in a study of blood T cells in healthy people across ages. Primers used in a second PCR of about 7 to 12 cycles were a sample-barcoded 5' primer and a J-beta primer mix. MiXCR was run by TCRdb on the 5' RACE reads, yielding one entry per CDR3 protein. In the table there are around 780,000 distinct CDR3 sequences, more than 50% of which are singletons. The sample consisted of blood. These receptors came from a man between 35 and 55 years old in good health.

This clonotype was counted between two and nine times. The rearrangement uses TRBV29-1 and TRBJ2-3, with 9 bases that match TRBD2. The CDR3 loop spans 14 amino acids. Germline loops: CDR1 SQVTM, CDR2 ANQGSEA. Trimming took 3 bases from V and 0 from J; bases not matched to a gene: 1. DNA for the CDR3: TGCAGCGTTGAGAGCGGGAGGAGCACAGATACGCAGTATTTT. Translated: CSVESGRSTDTQYF.

About this clonotype itself: The junction and the germline gene differ at one end; a read error may be behind it. This chain links TRBV9 with TRBJ2-3, with 7 nucleotides matching TRBD2. Germline V lookup: CDR1 SGDLS, CDR2 YYNGEE. The CDR3 is 15 amino acids. CDR3 protein: CASSVKAGSTDTQYF. DNA of the CDR3: TGTGCTAGCAGCGTCAAAGCGGGGAGCACAGATACGCAGTATTTT.

The chain recombines TRBV6-1 with TRBJ1-2, with 7 bases fitting TRBD1. This CDR3 region has 11 residues. Per the germline V gene, CDR1 is MNHNS and CDR2 is SASEGT. The CDR3 here is CGSGQNYGYTF. CDR3 bases: TGTGGATCGGGACAGAACTATGGCTACACCTTC.

The count of this clonotype is one. CDR3 sequence reads: CSARLVPTDTQYF. CDR3 DNA: TGCAGTGCTAGATTGGTCCCGACAGATACGCAGTATTTT. The V call is TRBV20-1, the J call TRBJ2-3; unclear D gene. The V end lost 2 bases, the J end lost 3 bases, and 9 bases lay between the germline ends. The CDR3 is 13 amino acids. Germline V gene sequence: CDR1 DFQATT, CDR2 SNEGSKA (reference sequence).